This TCR beta chain was identified during a study of T-cell memory formation after mild COVID-19. TCRdb reprocessed the 5' RACE reads with MiXCR, giving one entry per CDR3 protein. The sample includes about 82,000 distinct CDR3 sequences, 10% to 15% seen only once; the top ten take about 26%. Sample: PBMCs or a T cell subset sorted from them (not recorded which). This receptor was identified in an adult woman who had mild COVID-19 (a few samples of this study predate the infection). Cell type and time point are not known.

CDR3 nucleotides: TGTGCCAGCAGCGGAGCGAACTACGAGCAGTACTTC. It yields the protein CASSGANYEQYF. This rearrangement joins TRBV5-6 to TRBJ2-7; no clear D. V lost 4 bases to trimming and J lost 3 bases, with 8 bases between them. From germline, CDR1 is SGHDT and CDR2 YYEEEE. The CDR3 is made up of 12 amino acids.